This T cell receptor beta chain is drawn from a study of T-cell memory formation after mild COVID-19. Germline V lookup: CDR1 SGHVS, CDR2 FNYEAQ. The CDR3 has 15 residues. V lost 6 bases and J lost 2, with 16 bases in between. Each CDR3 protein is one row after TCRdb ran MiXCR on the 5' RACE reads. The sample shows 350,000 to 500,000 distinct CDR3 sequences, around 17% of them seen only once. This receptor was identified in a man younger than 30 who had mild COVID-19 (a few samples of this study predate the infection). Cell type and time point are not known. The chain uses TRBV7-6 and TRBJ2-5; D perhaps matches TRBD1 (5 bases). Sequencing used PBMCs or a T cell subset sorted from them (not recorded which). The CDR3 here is CASRKGQGWQETQYF. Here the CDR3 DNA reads TGTGCCAGCAGAAAGGGCCAGGGCTGGCAAGAGACCCAGTACTTC.